This T cell receptor beta chain is from a study of CD8 T cells in Susac syndrome. Germline V gene sequence: CDR1 GTSNPN, CDR2 SVGIG (reference sequence). This CDR3 region has 14 residues. V was pared by 5 bases and J by 4 bases, with 8 bases of the junction left unmatched. Random hexamers served to reverse transcribe about 0.5 to 1 ug RNA. TCRdb itself ran the immunoSEQ multiplex PCR reads through MiXCR, one entry per CDR3 protein. The sample has approximately 180,000 distinct CDR3 sequences; approximately 95% are singletons. The sequenced sample consisted of CD4+ T cells from PBMCs. The chain couples TRBV30 to TRBJ2-5, with 9 nucleotides matching TRBD1. This clonotype originated in a human donor with multiple sclerosis. The CDR3 loop is CAWGGQGGPETQYF. DNA for the CDR3: TGTGCCTGGGGGGGACAGGGAGGTCCAGAGACCCAGTACTTC.